A single sample is the source of the 30 T cell receptor beta chains below, sequenced in a study of blood T cell repertoires in COVID-19. Profiling relied on immunoSEQ multiplex PCR, and the TCRdb table lists in-frame clones only, not all of them. The sample carries approximately 45,000 clones, around four fifths recorded once. Sequenced material: peripheral blood. These receptors were taken from a woman over 75 with acute or convalescent COVID-19.

DNA for the CDR3: TGTGCCAGCAGCTTGGACCTCTTGGGAGAACCCCTGGTAGAGCAGTACTTC. Translation gives CASSLDLLGEPLVEQYF. This chain links TRBV5-4 with TRBJ2-7; weak D call: TRBD2 (5 bases). Germline values: CDR1 SGHNT, CDR2 YYREEE (reference sequence). V was shortened by 0 bases and J by 7 bases, with 23 bases between the two germline ends. The CDR3 has 17 residues.

This clone was counted between two and nine times. Here the CDR3 reads CASSYGRGGGYGYTF. The CDR3 region has the DNA TGTGCCAGCAGTTACGGGAGGGGGGGCGGCTATGGCTACACCTTC. This chain links TRBV6-5 with TRBJ1-2; weak D call: TRBD1 (6 bases). Germline CDR1 MNHEY, CDR2 SVGAGI. The CDR3 totals 15 residues. V gave up 2 bases and J gave up 4 bases, with 14 bases separating them.

This sequence joins TRBV30 and TRBJ1-5, with 10 bases identical to TRBD1. V dropped 0 bases and J dropped 6; count of bases not matched to a gene: 5. The CDR3 totals 15 residues. Germline V gene sequence: CDR1 GTSNPN, CDR2 SVGIG (reference sequence). The CDR3, as DNA: TGTGCCTGGAGTGTGGGGACAGGGGTTTTTCAGCCCCAGCATTTT. Translating it yields CAWSVGTGVFQPQHF.

This chain joins TRBV7-2 and TRBJ2-1, with D perhaps matching TRBD1 (5 bases). The germline gives CDR1 SGHTA, CDR2 FQGNSA. V lost 2 bases and J 6 bases, leaving 5 bases between the germline ends. The CDR3 spans 12 residues. The CDR3 DNA reads as TGTGCCAGCAGCTTACAGGGCAATGAGCAGTTCTTC. Its protein product is CASSLQGNEQFF.

The J gene is TRBJ1-6, the V gene TRBV4-2; D gene unclear. V dropped 0 bases and J dropped 8 bases, with 8 bases sitting between them. Germline V CDR1 and CDR2: LGHNA, YNFKEQ. CDR3 length equals 14 residues. CDR3 protein: CASSQDRGDSPLHF. DNA of the CDR3: TGTGCCAGCAGCCAAGATCGCGGAGATTCACCCCTCCACTTT.

Here the CDR3 reads CASSPGQGFTPRRSPLHF. Written as DNA, the CDR3 is TGTGCCAGCAGCCCGGGACAGGGGTTTACCCCACGAAGGTCACCCCTCCACTTT. The chain uses TRBV2 and TRBJ1-6, with 10 bases matching TRBD1. V shed 6 bases and J 10 bases; nucleotides not matched to a gene: 18. Germline lookup yields CDR1 SNHLY and CDR2 FYNNEI. The CDR3 extends over 18 amino acids.

The chain is built from TRBV5-6 and TRBJ1-6; 9 bases fit TRBD1. The germline V gene encodes CDR1 SGHDT and CDR2 YYEEEE. The V segment lost 4 bases and the J segment 8 bases; nucleotides outside the gene matches: 4. The CDR3 runs to 14 residues. In nucleotides, the CDR3 is TGTGCCAGCAGCGCCCGGACAGGGGATTCACCCCTCCACTTT. This translates into CASSARTGDSPLHF.

The chain links TRBV6-5 to TRBJ2-7; 7 bases map to TRBD1. The CDR3 sequence is 13 residues long. Per germline, CDR1 MNHEY and CDR2 SVGAGI. The V gene end was trimmed by 7 bases and the J gene end by 1 base; junction bases not matched to a gene: 4. DNA for the CDR3: TGTGCCAGCATCCCGACAGGGTCCTACGAGCAGTACTTC. It translates to CASIPTGSYEQYF.

This clone was recorded only once. The chain joins TRBV7-9 to TRBJ2-3, with 8 bases identical to TRBD1. The CDR3 length is 16 residues. Germline V gene data show CDR1 as SEHNR and CDR2 as FQNEAQ (reference sequence). V shed 4 bases, J shed 2 bases, and the junction held 8 bases outside the gene matches. DNA for the CDR3: TGTGCCAGCAGCTATCCAGGGGGCGATGCCACAGATACGCAGTATTTT. Its translation: CASSYPGGDATDTQYF.

The chain recombines TRBV3-1 (or the pseudogene TRBV3-2) with TRBJ1-3, with 12 bases lining up with TRBD1. Germline values: CDR1 LGHDT, CDR2 YNNKEL (reference sequence). The CDR3 sequence is 15 residues long. V lost 4 bases to trimming and J lost 7 bases; unmatched junction nucleotides: 5. Written as DNA, the CDR3 is TGTGCCAGCAGCCCCGGGGACAGGGGGCGTAACACCATATATTTT. Translated: CASSPGDRGRNTIYF.

This clone appeared a single time. The chain recombines TRBV3-1 (or the pseudogene TRBV3-2) with TRBJ1-1; 9 bases fit TRBD1. This CDR3 contains 17 residues. Germline V CDR1 and CDR2: LGHDT, YNNKEL (reference sequence). V shed 1 base and J 3 bases; nucleotides not matched to a gene: 9. CDR3 protein: CASSQVTGRDRDTEAFF. The CDR3 DNA sequence: TGTGCCAGCAGCCAAGTTACAGGACGGGACAGGGACACTGAAGCTTTCTTT.

The chain employs TRBV6-1 and TRBJ2-7, with 11 bases identical to TRBD2. The CDR3 totals 17 residues. The J segment lost 2 bases and the V segment lost 2 bases, leaving 8 bases of the junction unmatched. CDR1 and CDR2 (germline): MNHNS, SASEGT. The CDR3 here is CASSESIAGGITYEQYF. CDR3 DNA: TGTGCCAGCAGTGAAAGTATAGCGGGGGGGATTACCTACGAGCAGTACTTC.

This chain uses TRBV11-2 with TRBJ2-7; TRBD1 matches at 9 bases. Unmatched junction bases numbered 11, after V lost 5 bases and J lost 6 bases. This CDR3 contains 15 residues. The V gene's germline CDR1 is SGHAT and CDR2 FQNNGV. CDR3 region: CASSPHPRQGGEQYF. CDR3 sequence (DNA): TGTGCCAGCAGCCCCCACCCCCGACAGGGGGGCGAGCAGTACTTC.

The chain combines TRBV5-1 with TRBJ2-2; D is unresolved. Germline-derived CDR1 and CDR2 are SGHRS and YFSETQ. The CDR3 totals 15 residues. V was shortened by 0 bases and J by 5 bases, with 11 bases between the two germline ends. Written as DNA, the CDR3 is TGCGCCAGCAGCTTGGACGGAAGAGGTACCGGGGAGCTGTTTTTT. The encoded protein is CASSLDGRGTGELFF.

This CDR3 reads CASSQSTGMNTEAFF. CDR3 DNA: TGTGCCAGCAGCCAGTCTACAGGGATGAACACTGAAGCTTTCTTT. This sequence joins TRBV3-1 (or the pseudogene TRBV3-2) and TRBJ1-1, with D perhaps matching TRBD1 (6 bases). Trimming pared 3 bases from V and 0 bases from J, leaving 11 bases between. CDR1 and CDR2 (germline): LGHDT, YNNKEL (reference sequence). The CDR3 has 15 residues.

The rearrangement uses TRBV10-3 and TRBJ2-1, with 9 bases identical to TRBD2. The junction had 8 bases not matched to a gene; V was cut back by 8 bases and J by 9 bases. Germline-derived CDR1 and CDR2 are ENHRY and SYGVKD. This CDR3 is 13 amino acids long. CDR3 sequence reads: CAILAGGPFEQFF. CDR3 in DNA: TGTGCCATCCTCGCGGGGGGGCCTTTTGAGCAGTTCTTC.

This clone has only one observation. The V and J genes are TRBV6-1 and TRBJ1-2; no clear D. Germline V gene data show CDR1 as MNHNS and CDR2 as SASEGT. Trimming removed 1 base at V and 7 bases at J, with 10 bases between. CDR3 size: 13 residues. CDR3 residues: CASSEDWALGYTF. CDR3 nucleotide sequence: TGTGCCAGCAGTGAAGACTGGGCCCTTGGCTACACCTTC.

The chain links TRBV11-2 to TRBJ2-1, with a tentative D call TRBD1 (6 bases). The germline V and J ends were trimmed by 3 bases and 5 bases, with 11 bases remaining between them. CDR1 SGHAT and CDR2 FQNNGV come from the germline V gene. This CDR3 spans 14 amino acids. The DNA for the CDR3 is TGTGCCAGCAGCTTGGAGGACAGCGACAATGAGCAGTTCTTC. Translated, it gives CASSLEDSDNEQFF.

The V gene is TRBV2, the J gene TRBJ1-6; weak D call: TRBD1 (5 bases). Germline V gives CDR1 SNHLY, CDR2 FYNNEI. Trimming took 6 bases from V and 10 from J, leaving 13 bases between them. The CDR3 has 13 amino acids. As DNA, the CDR3 is TGTGCCAGCAGACTTGACAGTTTATCACCCCTCCACTTT. This sequence encodes CASRLDSLSPLHF.

This chain joins TRBV4-1 and TRBJ2-7, with 7 bases lining up with TRBD2. The CDR3 is 20 residues long. Germline V gene data show CDR1 as MGHRA and CDR2 as YSYEKL. V gave up 0 bases and J gave up 0 bases; unmatched junction bases: 17. The CDR3 coding sequence is TGCGCCAGCAGCCAAGAAGCTTCCGGGGGGAACACACCTAGCTCCTACGAGCAGTACTTC. Its protein is CASSQEASGGNTPSSYEQYF.

This chain links TRBV19 with TRBJ2-7; D not resolved. CDR1 and CDR2 from the germline V gene are LNHDA and SQIVND (reference sequence). This CDR3 is built from 13 residues. V was cut by 5 bases and J by 3 bases, with 11 bases left in between. The DNA of the CDR3 is TGTGCCAGTAGTGAGGAGCGTGGCTACGAGCAGTACTTC. This sequence encodes CASSEERGYEQYF.

The genes are TRBV29-1 and TRBJ2-7, with TRBD1 identical over 11 bases. Trimming took 7 bases from V and 4 from J; bases not matched to a gene: 9. From germline, CDR1 is SQVTM and CDR2 ANQGSEA. The CDR3 is 14 amino acids. Here the CDR3 reads CSATTGTGGYEQYF. CDR3 nucleotide sequence: TGCAGCGCAACCACCGGGACAGGGGGGTACGAGCAGTACTTC.

This rearrangement joins TRBV6-5 to TRBJ1-2; 8 bases line up with TRBD1. The CDR3 is 16 amino acids. The ends lost 2 bases at V and 1 base at J; junction bases unmatched: 6. Per germline, CDR1 MNHEY and CDR2 SVGAGI. CDR3 coding DNA: TGTGCCAGCAGTTACGGGACAGGAACCCTTAACTATGGCTACACCTTC. Its translation: CASSYGTGTLNYGYTF.

This chain connects TRBV11-3 to TRBJ2-1; possible D gene TRBD1, 6 bases. The CDR3 is 13 residues long. V was shortened by 3 bases and J by 5 bases, with 8 bases between the two germline ends. Per germline, CDR1 SGHNT and CDR2 YENEEA. The CDR3 sequence is CASSFDRHNEQFF. Written as DNA, the CDR3 is TGTGCCAGCAGCTTCGACAGGCACAATGAGCAGTTCTTC.

This sequence joins TRBV30 and TRBJ1-1, with D possibly matching TRBD1 (5 bases). V shed 4 bases and J shed 6 bases, with 15 bases lying between them. CDR3 size: 13 residues. CDR1 and CDR2 (germline): GTSNPN, SVGIG (reference sequence). The CDR3, as DNA: TGTGCCTGGAAGGAGGGGAGGGGTGCTGAAGCTTTCTTT. Amino acid sequence: CAWKEGRGAEAFF.

A remark on this clone: This specimen includes other DNA sequences encoding the same CDR3. This chain uses TRBV7-9 with TRBJ1-6; possibly TRBD1 for D (5 bases). The CDR3 has 16 residues. Trimming took off 3 bases at V and 3 bases at J, with 12 bases between the two ends. The germline V gene has CDR1 SEHNR and CDR2 FQNEAQ (reference sequence). The CDR3 region is CASSLGQGFYNSPLHF. For the CDR3, the DNA is TGTGCCAGCAGCTTGGGTCAGGGCTTCTATAATTCACCCCTCCACTTT.

The J gene is TRBJ1-1, the V gene TRBV6-5; D not resolved. Germline CDR1 is MNHEY and CDR2 is SVGAGI. Trimming removed 8 bases at V and 3 bases at J, with 16 bases between. The CDR3 spans 14 residues. In nucleotides, the CDR3 is TGTGCCAGCTTCCTCCCGGCGGAGTACACTGAAGCTTTCTTT. This sequence encodes CASFLPAEYTEAFF.

The J gene is TRBJ1-1, the V gene TRBV5-1; D is ambiguous. Trimming took off 0 bases at V and 3 bases at J, with 9 bases between the two ends. CDR3 size: 14 residues. CDR1 and CDR2 (germline): SGHRS, YFSETQ. The CDR3 DNA is TGCGCCAGCAGCTTGGGAGGCAGTGACACTGAAGCTTTCTTT. This codes for CASSLGGSDTEAFF.

Comments on this clone: A junction end diverges from the germline sequence, so it may reflect a read error. J is TRBJ2-6 and V is TRBV7-7; unclear D gene. The CDR3 length is 16 residues. Germline V lookup: CDR1 SSHAT, CDR2 FNYEAQ (reference sequence). The CDR3 DNA is TGTGCTAGCAGCCCGCGACTGTTCTCTGGGGCCAACGTCCTGACTTTC. Translation: CASSPRLFSGANVLTF.

The chain has TRBV29-1 and TRBJ2-2, with TRBD1 identical over 10 bases. Germline-derived CDR1 and CDR2 are SQVTM and ANQGSEA. This CDR3 has 16 amino acids. V lost 0 bases, J lost 5 bases, and 6 bases stayed unmatched. Here the CDR3 DNA reads TGCAGCGTTGAAGAATGGGGACAGGGGAGTACCGGGGAGCTGTTTTTT. Protein: CSVEEWGQGSTGELFF.